The 31 T cell receptor beta chains given below trace back to one sample, sequenced in a study of shared clonotypes between healthy human individuals. Clones were read by immunoSEQ multiplex PCR, and TCRdb kept only the in-frame ones, dropping some. The repertoire holds nearly 1,000,000 clones, with over 75% as singletons. Specimen: memory CD4+ T cells sorted from blood. Subset given: CD45RA-negative fraction. These receptors all stem from a man younger than 35 in good health.

In this sample, this clone turned up once. The gene calls are TRBV10-3 and TRBJ2-5, with 9 nucleotides matching TRBD1. This CDR3 is 14 amino acids long. CDR1 is ENHRY and CDR2 is SYGVKD in the germline V gene. The ends lost 6 bases at V and 4 bases at J; junction bases unmatched: 6. For the CDR3, the DNA is TGTGCCATCAGCCCGACAGGGGGAACAGAGACCCAGTACTTC. Translated: CAISPTGGTETQYF.

This clone turned up a few times. The chain couples TRBV29-1 to TRBJ2-3; D is unclear. V was shortened by 4 bases and J by 1 base, with 12 bases between the two germline ends. Per the germline V gene, CDR1 is SQVTM and CDR2 is ANQGSEA. The CDR3 is 14 amino acids. The CDR3 is CSVGQGGGTDTQYF. CDR3 nucleotides: TGCAGCGTTGGTCAAGGCGGAGGCACAGATACGCAGTATTTT.

This clone was seen a single time. V gene TRBV9 combines with J gene TRBJ1-1; the D gene is possibly TRBD1 (5 bases). This CDR3 has 16 amino acids. The germline V gene encodes CDR1 SGDLS and CDR2 YYNGEE. V lost 4 bases, J lost 4 bases, and 20 bases lay in between. The CDR3 sequence is CASSPRGEGRGTEAFF. The CDR3 coding sequence is TGTGCCAGCAGCCCCCGGGGGGAGGGCCGGGGCACTGAAGCTTTCTTT.

J is TRBJ2-2 and V is TRBV4-1; TRBD2 matches 8 bases. Germline V gene lookup returns CDR1 MGHRA and CDR2 YSYEKL. J lost 0 bases, V lost 7 bases, and 1 base had no gene match. The CDR3 spans 14 residues. The CDR3 protein is CASKLAANTGELFF. The CDR3 DNA reads TGCGCCAGCAAACTAGCGGCGAACACCGGGGAGCTGTTTTTT.

This clone was seen a handful of times. The rearrangement joins TRBV7-2 to TRBJ1-5, with a weak D call TRBD1 (5 bases). V was trimmed by 4 bases and J by 3 bases, leaving 13 bases between them. CDR3 length: 15 residues. The germline CDR1 and CDR2 sequences are SGHTA and FQGNSA. CDR3 amino acids: CASSSAGGYNQPQHF. Here the CDR3 DNA reads TGTGCCAGCAGCTCCGCGGGGGGGTACAATCAGCCCCAGCATTTT.

The V call is TRBV7-9, the J call TRBJ2-1; D ambiguous. Looked up from germline, CDR1 is SEHNR and CDR2 is FQNEAQ (reference sequence). The CDR3 extends over 16 amino acids. The V gene lost 0 bases and the J gene lost 3 bases, with 12 bases spanning the gap. This CDR3 is CASSLALGLGYNEQFF. The CDR3 bases are TGTGCCAGCAGCTTAGCGTTAGGGCTGGGCTACAATGAGCAGTTCTTC.

J is TRBJ1-3 and V is TRBV5-8, with D perhaps TRBD1 (5 bases). V was shortened by 1 base and J by 3 bases, with 11 bases between the two germline ends. Per germline, CDR1 SGHTS and CDR2 YDEGEE. CDR3 size: 15 residues. The CDR3 coding sequence is TGTGCCAGCAGCTTGCTGGCAGGGAGTGGAAACACCATATATTTT. Translating it yields CASSLLAGSGNTIYF.

This sequence joins TRBV7-2 and TRBJ2-5; no clear D. V was clipped by 6 bases and J by 5 bases, with 22 bases between them. This CDR3 has 16 residues. Germline V gene sequence: CDR1 SGHTA, CDR2 FQGNSA. CDR3 bases: TGTGCCAGCAGAGACGGTGGGCGCGGTGGAAGCGAGACCCAGTACTTC. Translating it yields CASRDGGRGGSETQYF.

Here the CDR3 reads CASSLASWALGETQYF. For the CDR3, the DNA is TGCGCCAGCAGCTTAGCTTCGTGGGCCCTGGGTGAGACCCAGTACTTC. The chain employs TRBV5-1 and TRBJ2-5; D unresolved. The CDR3 covers 16 residues. Germline V gives CDR1 SGHRS, CDR2 YFSETQ. Trimming left V 2 bases short and J 5 bases short, with 19 bases between. Using reference TRBV5-1 and TRBJ2-5 for the parts outside the CDR3, the full variable domain is KAGVTQTPRYLIKTRGQQVTLSCSPISGHRSVSWYQQTPGQGLQFLFEYFSETQRNKGNFPGRFSGRQFSNSRSEMNVSTLELGDSALYLCASSLASWALGETQYFGPGTRLLVL.

The chain is built from TRBV4-1 and TRBJ1-4; 8 bases align to TRBD1. There are 16 residues in the CDR3. V lost 4 bases and J lost 3; bases outside the gene matches: 7. Per the germline V gene, CDR1 is MGHRA and CDR2 is YSYEKL. CDR3 DNA sequence: TGCGCCAGCAGCCTTTTACAGGGGGTCCCTAATGAAAAACTGTTTTTT. It codes for CASSLLQGVPNEKLFF.

The V and J genes are TRBV30 and TRBJ2-5; TRBD1 agrees at 7 bases. V gave up 7 bases and J gave up 2 bases; unmatched junction bases: 4. The CDR3 has 12 amino acids. Germline CDR1 GTSNPN, CDR2 SVGIG (reference sequence). In nucleotides, the CDR3 is TGTGCCTATCGACAGGGACAAGAGACCCAGTACTTC. Translated, it gives CAYRQGQETQYF.

The V and J genes are TRBV9 and TRBJ2-5; the D is unclear. Germline-derived CDR1 and CDR2 are SGDLS and YYNGEE. Deletions cut 2 bases from V and 3 bases from J, with 17 bases between. The CDR3 runs to 16 residues. The CDR3 reads CASSVSIARAEETQYF. The CDR3 DNA follows: TGTGCCAGCAGCGTCTCGATAGCAAGGGCGGAAGAGACCCAGTACTTC.

The V gene is TRBV11-2, the J gene TRBJ1-2, with a possible D match to TRBD1 (6 bases). With 4 bases removed from V and 2 bases from J, the gap between germline ends came to 8 bases. Per the germline V gene, CDR1 is SGHAT and CDR2 is FQNNGV. This CDR3 is 13 amino acids long. The CDR3 region has the DNA TGTGCCAGCAGCTCCACAGGGAACTATGGCTACACCTTC. Its protein product is CASSSTGNYGYTF. The whole variable domain, filled in from reference TRBV11-2 and TRBJ1-2, reads EAGVAQSPRYKIIEKRQSVAFWCNPISGHATLYWYQQILGQGPKLLIQFQNNGVVDDSQLPKDRFSAERLKGVDSTLKIQPAKLEDSAVYLCASSSTGNYGYTFGSGTRLTVV.

This clone was recorded a few times. V is TRBV7-2 and J is TRBJ1-3; tentative D call: TRBD1 (5 bases). Per the germline V gene, CDR1 is SGHTA and CDR2 is FQGNSA. Deletions cut 1 base from V and 0 bases from J, with 7 bases between. The CDR3 runs to 15 residues. Here the CDR3 DNA reads TGTGCCAGCAGCTTAGACAGGAGCTCTGGAAACACCATATATTTT. Its protein product is CASSLDRSSGNTIYF.

This clone was found a few times. The CDR3 loop is CASRSGTWDSYEQYF. The CDR3 region has the DNA TGTGCCAGCAGATCCGGGACATGGGATTCCTACGAGCAGTACTTC. This chain connects TRBV6-1 to TRBJ2-7, with D possibly matching TRBD1 (6 bases). The ends were cut back, 6 bases at V and 1 base at J, with 16 bases in the middle. Germline assignment: CDR1 MNHNS and CDR2 SASEGT. The CDR3 consists of 15 residues.

This clone was seen only once. The rearrangement uses TRBV19 and TRBJ2-5; D possibly corresponds to TRBD2 (5 bases). CDR3 size: 13 residues. CDR1 LNHDA and CDR2 SQIVND come from the germline V gene (reference sequence). Trimming removed 4 bases at V and 4 bases at J, with 10 bases between. The CDR3 spells CASSTIGGETQYF. CDR3 DNA: TGTGCCAGTAGTACCATTGGAGGAGAGACCCAGTACTTC. Variable domain in full (rest from reference TRBV19 and TRBJ2-5): DGGITQSPKYLFRKEGQNVTLSCEQNLNHDAMYWYRQDPGQGLRLIYYSQIVNDFQKGDIAEGYSVSREKKESFPLTVTSAQKNPTAFYLCASSTIGGETQYFGPGTRLLVL.

CDR3 amino acids: CASSLLPGANTEAFF. The CDR3 DNA follows: TGTGCCAGCAGCTTACTGCCAGGTGCGAACACTGAAGCTTTCTTT. The chain employs TRBV7-9 and TRBJ1-1; D call uncertain. Deletions cut 2 bases from V and 1 base from J, with 11 bases between. The CDR3 spans 15 residues. Per the germline V gene, CDR1 is SEHNR and CDR2 is FQNEAQ (reference sequence).

The V and J genes are TRBV7-6 and TRBJ2-1, with 13 bases identical to TRBD2. This CDR3 contains 15 residues. The V gene end was trimmed by 3 bases and the J gene end by 6 bases; junction bases not matched to a gene: 2. The germline V gene has CDR1 SGHVS and CDR2 FNYEAQ. CDR3 region: CASSFTSGGANEQFF. CDR3 nucleotide sequence: TGTGCCAGCAGCTTTACTAGCGGGGGGGCCAATGAGCAGTTCTTC.

This clone was counted only a few times. The chain recombines TRBV5-6 with TRBJ2-7; TRBD2 might be the D (6 bases). Germline CDR1 SGHDT, CDR2 YYEEEE. This CDR3 is built from 14 residues. Trimming cost V 3 bases and J 7 bases, with 17 bases left between them. DNA of the CDR3: TGTGCCAGCAGCTCCGGGACTCCTACCGAGGAGCAGTACTTC. It codes for CASSSGTPTEEQYF.

This chain connects TRBV14 to TRBJ2-7, with D perhaps given as TRBD1 or TRBD2 (6 bases each). The ends were cut back, 1 base at V and 8 bases at J, with 12 bases in the middle. The germline V gene has CDR1 SGHDN and CDR2 FVKESK. This CDR3 region has 13 residues. The CDR3 coding sequence is TGTGCCAGCAGCCAAGCCGGGGGCGCACAGCAGTACTTC. Its protein is CASSQAGGAQQYF. The whole variable domain, remainder taken from reference TRBV14 and TRBJ2-7, is EAGVTQFPSHSVIEKGQTVTLRCDPISGHDNLYWYRRVMGKEIKFLLHFVKESKQDESGMPNNRFLAERTGGTYSTLKVQPAELEDSGVYFCASSQAGGAQQYFGPGTRLTVT.

To note about this clone: The same CDR3 also results from other DNA sequences found in this sample. This chain links TRBV7-2 with TRBJ2-1, with 7 bases matching TRBD2. In germline, CDR1 is SGHTA, CDR2 FQGNSA. Trimming at V came to 0 bases and at J to 2 bases, leaving 1 base not matched to a gene. The CDR3 loop spans 15 amino acids. This CDR3 is CASSLASGPYNEQFF. DNA of the CDR3: TGTGCCAGCAGCTTAGCTAGCGGGCCCTACAATGAGCAGTTCTTC.

The gene calls are TRBV7-2 and TRBJ2-2; TRBD2 agrees at 8 bases. The CDR3 is 15 amino acids. J lost 5 bases, V lost 5 bases, and 7 bases had no gene match. Germline V gene lookup returns CDR1 SGHTA and CDR2 FQGNSA. The CDR3 coding sequence is TGTGCCAGCAGCCGCGGGGGGACTATGACCGGGGAGCTGTTTTTT. It is translated as CASSRGGTMTGELFF.

V is TRBV6-5 and J is TRBJ1-6; no firm D call. Trimming shortened V by 4 bases and J by 4 bases, and 14 bases separated the two germline ends. In germline, CDR1 is MNHEY, CDR2 SVGAGI. The CDR3 loop spans 16 amino acids. The CDR3 coding sequence is TGTGCCAGCAGTTCCTTTGGACGGAAATATAATTCACCCCTCCACTTT. This codes for CASSSFGRKYNSPLHF.

The rearrangement links TRBV5-1 to TRBJ2-1, with no clear D. V lost 1 base to trimming and J lost 0 bases, with 8 bases between them. CDR3 length: 15 residues. Germline loops: CDR1 SGHRS, CDR2 YFSETQ. CDR3 nucleotide sequence: TGCGCCAGCAGCTTGAGAGGCAGCTCCTACAATGAGCAGTTCTTC. Its translation is CASSLRGSSYNEQFF.

The chain uses TRBV2 and TRBJ2-7; TRBD2 might be the D (5 bases). V was pared by 6 bases and J by 4 bases, with 13 bases between. Germline V gene sequence: CDR1 SNHLY, CDR2 FYNNEI. This CDR3 spans 13 amino acids. The DNA for the CDR3 is TGTGCCAGCAGCGCCGCGGGTCCGTACGAGCAGTACTTC. Translating gives CASSAAGPYEQYF.

The rearrangement links TRBV29-1 to TRBJ1-2; the D is unclear. This CDR3 is built from 13 residues. The V and J ends lost 6 bases and 3 bases respectively, with 14 bases between them. Looked up from germline, CDR1 is SQVTM and CDR2 is ANQGSEA. The CDR3 DNA is TGCAGCGTGGACCAGGCGGTAGACTATGGCTACACCTTC. Protein sequence: CSVDQAVDYGYTF.

Regarding this clone: Other DNA sequences in this sample translate to the same CDR3. The V gene is TRBV6-5, the J gene TRBJ1-1, with D possibly TRBD1 on 5 matching bases. The CDR3 is made up of 13 amino acids. CDR1 is MNHEY, CDR2 SVGAGI, per germline. V was shortened by 6 bases and J by 1 base, with 9 bases between the two germline ends. CDR3 loop: CASSYGTNTEAFF. As DNA, the CDR3 is TGTGCCAGCAGCTACGGGACGAACACTGAAGCTTTCTTT.

The chain has TRBV11-2 and TRBJ2-3; TRBD2 matches 10 bases. V trimming: 1 base; J trimming: 5 bases; junction bases outside the gene matches: 3. CDR3 length: 15 amino acids. Per the germline V gene, CDR1 is SGHAT and CDR2 is FQNNGV. CDR3 in amino acids: CASSLGGLALDTQYF. DNA of the CDR3: TGTGCCAGCAGCTTAGGGGGACTAGCGTTAGATACGCAGTATTTT.

This clone was observed once. The chain uses TRBV25-1 and TRBJ2-2; no clear D. The germline V gene has CDR1 MGHDK and CDR2 SYGVNS. Trimming shortened V by 0 bases and J by 6 bases, and 11 bases separated the two germline ends. The CDR3 is 15 residues long. DNA of the CDR3: TGTGCCAGCAGTGAATATGGTACCAGCGCCGGGGAGCTGTTTTTT. This sequence encodes CASSEYGTSAGELFF.

This chain connects TRBV6-5 to TRBJ2-3; 7 nucleotides line up with TRBD2. V shed 8 bases and J 6 bases; nucleotides not matched to a gene: 8. Per the germline V gene, CDR1 is MNHEY and CDR2 is SVGAGI. There are 13 residues in the CDR3. The CDR3 nucleotides are TGTGCCAGCCGATCTAGCGGCCTGGATACGCAGTATTTT. This gives the protein CASRSSGLDTQYF.

This clone has a handful of counts. The chain has TRBV18 and TRBJ1-4; possibly TRBD1 for D (5 bases). Germline-derived CDR1 and CDR2 are KGHSH and LQKENI. Trimming stripped 2 bases from V and 8 bases from J, with 15 bases between. CDR3 length equals 15 residues. The CDR3 DNA is TGTGCCAGCTCACCATCTACGGGGGTTGGCGAAAAACTGTTTTTT. It specifies CASSPSTGVGEKLFF. Drawing the rest from reference TRBV18 and TRBJ1-4, the complete variable domain is NAGVMQNPRHLVRRRGQEARLRCSPMKGHSHVYWYRQLPEEGLKFMVYLQKENIIDESGMPKERFSAEFPKEGPSILRIQQVVRGDSAAYFCASSPSTGVGEKLFFGSGTQLSVL.